This T cell receptor beta chain derives from a study of shared clonotypes between healthy human individuals. In the naive CD8 group, cells lacked CD45RO and were positively selected for CCR7, so terminally differentiated effector memory CD45RA+ cells were left out. Libraries were prepared by immunoSEQ multiplex PCR; TCRdb keeps only in-frame clonotypes and omits some of them. The sample includes around 650,000 clones, about 96% of them seen just once. Trimming removed 4 bases from V and 4 bases from J, with 16 bases in between. This CDR3 has 16 amino acids. CDR1 is LNHNV and CDR2 is YYDKDF in the germline V gene (reference sequence).

Sequencing was carried out using naive CD8+ T cells sorted from blood. The rearrangement uses TRBV15 and TRBJ1-4, with D possibly TRBD1 on 6 matching bases. This TCR came from a woman in her 30s in good health. The CDR3 DNA is TGTGCCACCAGCACCCGACAGGTCGGAATTAATGAAAAACTGTTTTTT. It is translated as CATSTRQVGINEKLFF.